A selection of T cell receptor beta chains follows, all from one sample in a study of T cells in Graves' hyperthyroidism and ophthalmopathy. Each CDR3 protein gets one entry after TCRdb re-called the multiplex PCR reads with MiXCR. Among around 500,000 distinct CDR3 sequences listed, approximately 16% were seen once. Sequencing used blood. These receptors came from a woman in her 30s with Graves' ophthalmopathy. The CDR3 runs from the conserved cysteine through the conserved F or W. The D gene is left open where the match is weak. Size is omitted from some rows. Given values are once, few, many or a class for expanded clones.

d_gene	abundance	v_gene	j_gene	CDR3aa	CDR3nt
TRBD1	-	TRBV28	TRBJ2-5	CASNLRDRETETQYF	TGTGCCAGCAACTTAAGGGACAGGGAGACAGAGACCCAGTACTTC
-	many	TRBV6-2/TRBV6-3	TRBJ2-1	CASTHLGSSYNEQFF	TGTGCCAGCACTCATTTAGGGAGCTCCTACAATGAGCAGTTCTTC
-	many	TRBV5-1	TRBJ2-1	CASSLLGRGQVNEQFF	TGCGCCAGCAGCTTGTTAGGCAGGGGTCAGGTCAATGAGCAGTTCTTC
-	many	TRBV28	TRBJ1-4	CASSLKGATNEKLFF	TGTGCCAGCAGTTTGAAAGGGGCAACTAATGAAAAACTGTTTTTT
-	-	TRBV4-2	TRBJ1-2	CASSQEWSGGDGYTF	TGTGCCAGCAGCCAAGAGTGGTCGGGGGGCGATGGCTACACCTTC
-	-	TRBV6-1	TRBJ2-3	CASREGAWADTQYF	TGTGCCAGCAGGGAGGGAGCCTGGGCCGATACGCAGTATTTT
-	-	TRBV19	TRBJ2-1	CASSIASGRAYNEQFF	TGTGCCAGTAGTATAGCGTCGGGACGGGCCTACAATGAGCAGTTCTTC
TRBD2	-	TRBV20-1	TRBJ2-4	CSASDWSGTQNIQYF	TGCAGTGCTTCGGACTGGAGCGGGACCCAAAACATTCAGTACTTC
-	many	TRBV4-2	TRBJ1-1	CASSQEPWNTEAFF	TGTGCCAGCAGCCAAGAGCCGTGGAACACTGAAGCTTTCTTT
TRBD2	-	TRBV6-2/TRBV6-3	TRBJ2-7	CASKADPSGGGKQYF	TGTGCCAGCAAAGCCGATCCGTCCGGGGGAGGGAAGCAGTACTTC
-	-	TRBV30	TRBJ2-2	CAWSISGNTGELFF	TGTGCCTGGAGTATAAGCGGGAACACCGGGGAGCTGTTTTTT
TRBD1	-	TRBV6-5	TRBJ1-2	CASILGQGDYGYTF	TGTGCCAGCATACTCGGACAGGGCGACTATGGCTACACCTTC
-	-	TRBV6-2/TRBV6-3	TRBJ2-1	CASSDLLVNEQFF	TGTGCCAGCAGTGATCTACTAGTAAATGAGCAGTTCTTC
TRBD2	many	TRBV7-9	TRBJ2-1	CASSFSGTSYNEQFF	TGTGCCAGCAGCTTTAGCGGGACGTCCTACAATGAGCAGTTCTTC
-	many	TRBV13	TRBJ1-2	CASSLRNYGYTF	TGTGCCAGCAGCTTGAGGAACTATGGCTACACCTTC
-	many	TRBV5-1	TRBJ2-7	CASKGTYEQYF	TGCGCCAGCAAGGGAACGTACGAGCAGTACTTC
TRBD2	-	TRBV29-1	TRBJ2-5	CSVGMLAEPQETQYF	TGCAGCGTCGGTATGCTAGCGGAACCCCAAGAGACCCAGTACTTC
-	many	TRBV20-1	TRBJ1-5	CSARTSSNQPQHF	TGCAGTGCTAGAACATCTAGCAATCAGCCCCAGCATTTT
TRBD1	many	TRBV27	TRBJ2-7	CASSLTAGGEQYF	TGTGCCAGCAGTTTAACGGCAGGGGGCGAGCAGTACTTC
TRBD2	many	TRBV11-3	TRBJ2-1	CASSHSGRHNEQFF	TGTGCCAGCAGTCATAGCGGGAGGCACAATGAGCAGTTCTTC
-	few	TRBV27	TRBJ2-7	CASSLGTIGSYEQYF	TGTGCCAGCAGCCTGGGCACTATTGGTTCCTACGAGCAGTACTTC
TRBD2	many	TRBV12-3/TRBV12-4	TRBJ2-3	CASSLIAGESTDTQYF	TGTGCCAGCAGCCTAATAGCGGGAGAGAGCACAGATACGCAGTATTTT
-	few	TRBV27	TRBJ2-7	CASSFGLAKTYEQYF	TGTGCCAGCAGTTTTGGCCTAGCGAAAACCTACGAGCAGTACTTC
TRBD2	many	TRBV7-9	TRBJ2-5	CASSPGVAGAIETQYF	TGTGCCAGCAGCCCCGGAGTAGCGGGAGCGATAGAGACCCAGTACTTC
-	-	TRBV19	TRBJ2-2	CATSLADTGELFF	TGTGCCACCTCGTTGGCAGACACCGGGGAGCTGTTTTTT
-	few	TRBV5-1	TRBJ1-6	CASSLAVIGQNNSPLHF	TGCGCCAGCAGCTTGGCGGTGATAGGACAGAATAATTCACCCCTCCACTTT
-	many	TRBV10-1	TRBJ1-5	CASSDRAGQPQHF	TGCGCCAGCAGTGACCGCGCGGGTCAGCCCCAGCATTTT
-	many	TRBV11-2	TRBJ2-7	CASSLAGDTYEQYF	TGTGCCAGCAGCTTAGCGGGTGACACCTACGAGCAGTACTTC
-	-	TRBV2	TRBJ2-6	CASGRGPVSGANVLTF	TGTGCCAGCGGTCGGGGGCCGGTCTCTGGGGCCAACGTCCTGACTTTC
-	-	TRBV28	TRBJ2-1	CASSLLSQGYNEQFF	TGTGCCAGCAGCTTACTCAGCCAGGGCTACAATGAGCAGTTCTTC
TRBD1	-	TRBV6-1	TRBJ1-2	CASNVDRASGYTF	TGTGCCAGCAACGTAGACAGGGCCTCCGGCTACACCTTC
TRBD2	-	TRBV20-1	TRBJ2-1	CSAREGLAGTARGQFF	TGCAGTGCTAGGGAAGGACTAGCGGGAACTGCACGGGGGCAGTTCTTC
TRBD2	-	TRBV6-5	TRBJ2-7	CASSYSISDSGTPDGEQYF	TGTGCCAGCAGTTACTCTATCTCGGATAGCGGGACACCTGATGGCGAGCAGTACTTC
-	-	TRBV28	TRBJ2-5	CASRPQGPGSQYF	TGTGCCAGCAGACCCCAGGGACCCGGCTCCCAGTACTTC
-	-	TRBV6-5	TRBJ1-1	CASSYPDSSSAFF	TGTGCCAGCAGTTACCCGGACAGTTCATCAGCTTTCTTT
-	-	TRBV27	TRBJ2-7	CASTRTHTYEQYF	TGTGCCAGCACCCGGACTCACACCTACGAGCAGTACTTC
TRBD2	few	TRBV20-1	TRBJ2-1	CSAKRGLAGMDEQFF	TGCAGTGCCAAGAGGGGACTAGCGGGAATGGATGAGCAGTTCTTC
-	few	TRBV20-1	TRBJ2-7	CSARVPGRSQYEQYF	TGCAGTGCTAGAGTCCCGGGGCGGAGCCAATACGAGCAGTACTTC
-	many	TRBV11-2	TRBJ2-3	CASSFFTGTSTDTQYF	TGTGCCAGCAGCTTCTTTACTGGTACTAGCACAGATACGCAGTATTTT
-	-	TRBV20-1	TRBJ2-1	CSARSPTSFEQFF	TGCAGTGCTAGAAGTCCCACTAGCTTTGAGCAGTTCTTC
TRBD2	few	TRBV7-6	TRBJ2-2	CASGTSGSTGELFF	TGTGCCAGTGGGACTAGCGGGAGCACCGGGGAGCTGTTTTTT
TRBD1	-	TRBV7-8	TRBJ1-2	CASSLPGQLGYGYTF	TGTGCCAGCAGCTTACCGGGACAGCTAGGCTATGGCTACACCTTC
-	many	TRBV5-6	TRBJ2-3	CASSSDTDTQYF	TGTGCCAGCAGTTCCGACACAGATACGCAGTATTTT
-	-	TRBV28	TRBJ2-2	CASTPSGELFF	TGTGCCAGCACCCCCTCCGGGGAGCTGTTTTTT
TRBD1	many	TRBV12-3/TRBV12-4	TRBJ2-1	CASSLWGQGSYNEQFF	TGTGCCAGCAGTTTATGGGGACAGGGGAGCTACAATGAGCAGTTCTTC
-	many	TRBV20-1	TRBJ1-4	CSATNEGWGEKLFF	TGCAGTGCCACCAACGAAGGGTGGGGGGAAAAACTGTTTTTT
TRBD2	-	TRBV7-2	TRBJ2-7	CASSLSGISSYEQYF	TGTGCCAGCAGCCTAAGCGGGATAAGCTCCTACGAGCAGTACTTC
-	many	TRBV28	TRBJ2-4	CASTESGIKNIQYF	TGTGCCAGCACCGAAAGCGGAATTAAAAACATTCAGTACTTC
-	-	TRBV6-2/TRBV6-3	TRBJ1-1	CASSYPAGREAFF	TGTGCCAGCAGTTACCCCGCCGGGCGTGAAGCTTTCTTT
TRBD1	many	TRBV10-3	TRBJ2-1	CAITGTGLYNEQFF	TGTGCCATCACCGGGACAGGGCTCTACAATGAGCAGTTCTTC
-	many	TRBV29-1	TRBJ2-3	CSVDGGGTDTQYF	TGCAGCGTTGATGGTGGGGGCACAGATACGCAGTATTTT
TRBD2	many	TRBV2	TRBJ2-5	CASSERPPLAGAWQETQYF	TGTGCCAGCAGTGAAAGGCCCCCGCTAGCGGGAGCATGGCAAGAGACCCAGTACTTC
TRBD2	-	TRBV12-3/TRBV12-4	TRBJ2-7	CASSLRSGAPYEQYF	TGTGCCAGCAGTTTACGTAGCGGGGCACCCTACGAGCAGTACTTC
-	many	TRBV7-2	TRBJ2-5	CASSLAVVETQYF	TGTGCCAGCAGCTTAGCAGTTGTCGAGACCCAGTACTTC
TRBD1	many	TRBV27	TRBJ1-5	CASSVGQGENQPQHF	TGTGCCAGCAGTGTGGGACAGGGTGAAAATCAGCCCCAGCATTTT
TRBD2	many	TRBV28	TRBJ2-5	CASSLFPGLGKETQYF	TGTGCCAGCAGTTTATTTCCGGGACTAGGGAAAGAGACCCAGTACTTC
TRBD1	few	TRBV9	TRBJ1-6	CASSGTGYNSPLHF	TGTGCCAGCAGCGGGACAGGCTATAATTCACCCCTCCACTTT
-	-	TRBV5-4	TRBJ2-1	CASSLFWGPGTYNEQFF	TGTGCCAGCAGCTTGTTCTGGGGGCCAGGGACCTACAATGAGCAGTTCTTC